This T cell receptor beta chain was identified in a study of glioma-infiltrating T cells after dendritic cell vaccination. Assay used: immunoSEQ multiplex PCR; TCRdb lists only in-frame clones, some missing. The sample has roughly 60,000 clones; around 86% are singletons. Trimming took 0 bases from V and 0 from J, leaving 9 bases between them. This CDR3 region has 16 residues. Looked up from germline, CDR1 is LNHDA and CDR2 is SQIVND (reference sequence). Time point given: after dendritic cell vaccination, including at tumor progression/relapse. PBMC were collected before vaccination, two weeks after the third vaccination, and at progression.

The chain employs TRBV19 and TRBJ1-5; the D gene is possibly TRBD1 (5 bases). The specimen comprised blood, sampled after dendritic cell vaccination. The TCR comes from a human donor with glioblastoma. Here the CDR3 reads CASSIEGQNSNQPQHF. The CDR3 region has the DNA TGTGCCAGTAGTATAGAGGGGCAGAATAGCAATCAGCCCCAGCATTTT.